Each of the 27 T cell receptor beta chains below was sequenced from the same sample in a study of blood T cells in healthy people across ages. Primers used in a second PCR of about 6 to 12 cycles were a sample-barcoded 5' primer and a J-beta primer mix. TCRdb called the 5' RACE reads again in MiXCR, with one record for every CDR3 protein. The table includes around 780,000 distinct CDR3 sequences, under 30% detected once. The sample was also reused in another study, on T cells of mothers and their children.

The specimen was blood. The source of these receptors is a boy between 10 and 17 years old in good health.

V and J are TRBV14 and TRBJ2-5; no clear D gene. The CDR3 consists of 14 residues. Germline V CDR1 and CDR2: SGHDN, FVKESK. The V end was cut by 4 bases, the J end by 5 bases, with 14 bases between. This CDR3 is CASSPAPGRETQYF. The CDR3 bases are TGTGCCAGCAGCCCGGCCCCCGGTCGGGAGACCCAGTACTTC.

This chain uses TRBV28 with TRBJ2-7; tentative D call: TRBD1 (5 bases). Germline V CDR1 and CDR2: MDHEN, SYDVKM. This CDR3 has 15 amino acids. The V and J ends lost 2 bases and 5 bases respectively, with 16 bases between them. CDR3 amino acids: CASSLSFYRYHEQYF. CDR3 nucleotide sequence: TGTGCCAGCAGTTTAAGTTTTTACAGGTACCACGAGCAGTACTTC. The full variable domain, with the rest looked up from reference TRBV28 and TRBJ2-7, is DVKVTQSSRYLVKRTGEKVFLECVQDMDHENMFWYRQDPGLGLRLIYFSYDVKMKEKGDIPEGYSVSREKKERFSLILESASTNQTSMYLCASSLSFYRYHEQYFGPGTRLTVT.

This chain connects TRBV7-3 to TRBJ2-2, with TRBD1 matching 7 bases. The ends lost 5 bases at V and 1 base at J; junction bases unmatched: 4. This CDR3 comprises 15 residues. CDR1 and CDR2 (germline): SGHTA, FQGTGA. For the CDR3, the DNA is TGTGCCAGCAGCCGGGACAGTCGGAACACCGGGGAGCTGTTTTTT. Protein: CASSRDSRNTGELFF. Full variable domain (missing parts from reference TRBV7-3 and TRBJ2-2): GAGVSQTPSNKVTEKGKYVELRCDPISGHTALYWYRQSLGQGPEFLIYFQGTGAADDSGLPNDRFFAVRPEGSVSTLKIQRTERGDSAVYLCASSRDSRNTGELFFGEGSRLTVL.

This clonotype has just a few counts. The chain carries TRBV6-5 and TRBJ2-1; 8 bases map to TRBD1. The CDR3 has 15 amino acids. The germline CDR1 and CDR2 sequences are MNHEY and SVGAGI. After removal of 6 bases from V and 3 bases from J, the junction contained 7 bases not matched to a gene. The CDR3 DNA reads TGTGCCAGCAGACGCGGGACAGGCGTCTACAATGAGCAGTTCTTC. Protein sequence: CASRRGTGVYNEQFF.

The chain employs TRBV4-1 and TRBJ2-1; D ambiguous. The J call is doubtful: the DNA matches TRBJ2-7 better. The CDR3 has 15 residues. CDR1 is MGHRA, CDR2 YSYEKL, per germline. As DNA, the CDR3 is TGCGCCAGCAGCCAAGCCCTTCCGATTGCCTACGAGCAGTACTTC. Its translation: CASSQALPIAYEQYF.

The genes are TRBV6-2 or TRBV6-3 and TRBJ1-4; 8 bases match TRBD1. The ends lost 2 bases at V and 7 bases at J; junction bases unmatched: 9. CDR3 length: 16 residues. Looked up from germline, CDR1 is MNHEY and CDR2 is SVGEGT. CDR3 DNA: TGTGCCAGCAGTTACGAAACCGGGACAGGAACTGAAAAACTGTTTTTT. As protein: CASSYETGTGTEKLFF.

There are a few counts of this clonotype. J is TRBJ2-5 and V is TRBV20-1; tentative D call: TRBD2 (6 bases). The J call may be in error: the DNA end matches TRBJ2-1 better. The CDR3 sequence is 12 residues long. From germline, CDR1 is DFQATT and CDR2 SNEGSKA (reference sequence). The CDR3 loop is CSSEGTYNEQFF. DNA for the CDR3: TGCAGTTCGGAGGGTACCTACAATGAGCAGTTCTTC.

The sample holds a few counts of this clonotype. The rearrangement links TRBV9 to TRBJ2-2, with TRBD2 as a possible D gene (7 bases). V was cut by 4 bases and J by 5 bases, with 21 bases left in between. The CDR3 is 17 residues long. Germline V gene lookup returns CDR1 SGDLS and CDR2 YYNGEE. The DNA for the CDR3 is TGTGCCAGCAGCCCCACCCCTACAGGGAGGGGGACCGGGGAGCTGTTTTTT. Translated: CASSPTPTGRGTGELFF.

The CDR3 sequence is CSADTGRRNTEAFF. The DNA for the CDR3 is TGCAGCGCGGACACTGGACGGAGGAACACTGAAGCTTTCTTT. The chain links TRBV29-1 to TRBJ1-1; weak D call: TRBD1 (5 bases). Germline V gives CDR1 SQVTM, CDR2 ANQGSEA. Trimming removed 7 bases from V and 1 base from J, with 16 bases in between. This CDR3 is built from 14 residues.

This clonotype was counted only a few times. The CDR3 DNA is TGTGCCAGCACAGGGGATAATGAAAAACTGTTTTTT. Its protein is CASTGDNEKLFF. V and J are TRBV6-6 and TRBJ1-4; possibly TRBD1 for D (6 bases). The CDR3 contains 12 residues. V was shortened by 7 bases and J by 4 bases, with 7 bases between the two germline ends. Per the germline V gene, CDR1 is MNHNY and CDR2 is SVGAGI (reference sequence).

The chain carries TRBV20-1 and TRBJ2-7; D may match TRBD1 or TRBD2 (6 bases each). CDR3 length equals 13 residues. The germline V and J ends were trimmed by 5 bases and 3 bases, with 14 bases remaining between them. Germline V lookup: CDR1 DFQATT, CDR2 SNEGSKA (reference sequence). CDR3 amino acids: CSALRDTSYEQYF. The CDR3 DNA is TGCAGTGCTTTGCGGGACACCAGCTACGAGCAGTACTTC.

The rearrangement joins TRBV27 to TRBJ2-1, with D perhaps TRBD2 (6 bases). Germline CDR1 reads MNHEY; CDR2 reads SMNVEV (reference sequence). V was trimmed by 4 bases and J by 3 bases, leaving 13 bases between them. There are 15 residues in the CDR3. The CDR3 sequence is CASSYGPGSYNEQFF. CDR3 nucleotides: TGTGCCAGCAGTTACGGACCCGGGAGCTACAATGAGCAGTTCTTC.

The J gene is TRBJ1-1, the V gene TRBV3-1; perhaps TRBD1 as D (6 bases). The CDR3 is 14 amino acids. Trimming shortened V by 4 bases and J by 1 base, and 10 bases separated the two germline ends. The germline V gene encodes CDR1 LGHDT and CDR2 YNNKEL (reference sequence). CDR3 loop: CASSRSQGNTEAFF. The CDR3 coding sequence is TGTGCCAGCAGCCGGTCACAGGGGAACACTGAAGCTTTCTTT.

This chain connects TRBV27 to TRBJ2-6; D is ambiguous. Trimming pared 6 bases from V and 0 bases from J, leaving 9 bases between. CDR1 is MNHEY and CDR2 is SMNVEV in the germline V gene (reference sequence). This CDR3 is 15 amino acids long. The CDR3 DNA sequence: TGTGCCAGCAGACCCTTGGTCTCTGGGGCCAACGTCCTGACTTTC. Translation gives CASRPLVSGANVLTF.

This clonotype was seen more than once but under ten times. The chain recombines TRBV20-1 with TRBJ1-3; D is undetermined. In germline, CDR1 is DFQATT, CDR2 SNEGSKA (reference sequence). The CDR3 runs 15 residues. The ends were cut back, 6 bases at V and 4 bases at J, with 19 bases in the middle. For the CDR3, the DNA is TGCAGTGCCCTGGATCCGTCATCAGGCGGAAACACCATATATTTT. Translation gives CSALDPSSGGNTIYF.

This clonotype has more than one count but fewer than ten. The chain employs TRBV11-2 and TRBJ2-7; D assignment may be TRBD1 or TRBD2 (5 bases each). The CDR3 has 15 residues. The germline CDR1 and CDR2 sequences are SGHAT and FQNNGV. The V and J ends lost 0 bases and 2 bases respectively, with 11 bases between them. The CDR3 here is CASSLDFGTAYEQYF. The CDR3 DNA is TGTGCCAGCAGCTTAGACTTTGGGACCGCCTACGAGCAGTACTTC.

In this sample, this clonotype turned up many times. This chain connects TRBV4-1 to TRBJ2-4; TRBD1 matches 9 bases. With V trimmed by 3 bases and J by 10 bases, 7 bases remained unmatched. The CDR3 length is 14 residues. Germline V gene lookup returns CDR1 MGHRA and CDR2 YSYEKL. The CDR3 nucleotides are TGCGCCAGCAGCCAGGCCCTCGGACAGGGGATTCAGTACTTC. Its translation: CASSQALGQGIQYF.

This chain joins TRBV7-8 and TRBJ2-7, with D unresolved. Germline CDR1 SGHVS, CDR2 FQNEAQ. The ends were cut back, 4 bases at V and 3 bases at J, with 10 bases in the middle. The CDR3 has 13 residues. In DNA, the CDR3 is TGTGCCAGCAGCTACACCGCAGTCTACGAGCAGTACTTC. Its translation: CASSYTAVYEQYF.

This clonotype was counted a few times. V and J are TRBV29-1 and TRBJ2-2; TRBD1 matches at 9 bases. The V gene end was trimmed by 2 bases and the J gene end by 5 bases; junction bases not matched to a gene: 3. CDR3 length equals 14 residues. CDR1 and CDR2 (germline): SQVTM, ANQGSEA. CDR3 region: CSVEKGTGTGELFF. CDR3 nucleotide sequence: TGCAGCGTTGAAAAGGGGACAGGGACCGGGGAGCTGTTTTTT.

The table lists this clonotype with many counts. As DNA, the CDR3 is TGTGCCAGCGGTACAGGGAACACTGAAGCTTTCTTT. It yields the protein CASGTGNTEAFF. J is TRBJ1-1 and V is TRBV3-1; perhaps TRBD1 as D (5 bases). CDR3 length: 12 amino acids. Deletions cut 8 bases from V and 1 base from J, with 8 bases between. From germline, CDR1 is LGHDT and CDR2 YNNKEL (reference sequence). Full variable domain (missing parts from reference TRBV3-1 and TRBJ1-1): DTAVSQTPKYLVTQMGNDKSIKCEQNLGHDTMYWYKQDSKKFLKIMFSYNNKELIINETVPNRFSPKSPDKAHLNLHINSLELGDSAVYFCASGTGNTEAFFGQGTRLTVV.

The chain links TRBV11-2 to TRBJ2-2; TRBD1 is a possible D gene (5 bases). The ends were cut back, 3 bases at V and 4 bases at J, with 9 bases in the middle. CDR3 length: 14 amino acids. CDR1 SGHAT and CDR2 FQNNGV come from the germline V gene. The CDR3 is CASSFGQTTGELFF. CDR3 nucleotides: TGTGCCAGCAGCTTCGGACAAACCACCGGGGAGCTGTTTTTT.

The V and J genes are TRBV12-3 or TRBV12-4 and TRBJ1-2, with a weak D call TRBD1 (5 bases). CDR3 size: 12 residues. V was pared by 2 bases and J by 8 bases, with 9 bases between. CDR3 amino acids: CASSLLGGGYTF. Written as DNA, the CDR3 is TGTGCCAGCAGTTTACTTGGGGGAGGCTACACCTTC.

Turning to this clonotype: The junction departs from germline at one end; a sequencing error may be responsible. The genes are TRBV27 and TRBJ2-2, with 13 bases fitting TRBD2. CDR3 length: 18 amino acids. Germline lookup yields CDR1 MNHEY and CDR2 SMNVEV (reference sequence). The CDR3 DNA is TGTGCCAGTAGACCCCCGAGGACTAGCGGGGGAATGATCGGGGAGCCGTTTTTT. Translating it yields CASRPPRTSGGMIGEPFF.

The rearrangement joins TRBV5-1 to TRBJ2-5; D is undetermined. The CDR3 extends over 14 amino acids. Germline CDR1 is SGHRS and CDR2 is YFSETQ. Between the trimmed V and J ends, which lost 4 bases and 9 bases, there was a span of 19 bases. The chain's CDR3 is CASSGTDTKRPQYF. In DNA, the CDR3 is TGCGCCAGCAGCGGAACAGATACCAAGAGGCCCCAGTACTTC.

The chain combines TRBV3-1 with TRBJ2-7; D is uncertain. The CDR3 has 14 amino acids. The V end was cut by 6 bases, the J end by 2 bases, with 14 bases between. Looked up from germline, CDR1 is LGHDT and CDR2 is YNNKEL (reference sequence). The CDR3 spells CASRWRLDTYEQYF. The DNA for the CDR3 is TGTGCCAGCAGATGGAGACTCGATACCTACGAGCAGTACTTC.

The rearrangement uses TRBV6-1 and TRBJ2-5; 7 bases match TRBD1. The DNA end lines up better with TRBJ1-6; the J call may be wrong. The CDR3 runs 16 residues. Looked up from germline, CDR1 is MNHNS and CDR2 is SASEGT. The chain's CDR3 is CASSEATRGGKSPLHF. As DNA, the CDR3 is TGTGCCAGCAGTGAAGCGACGAGAGGGGGCAAATCACCCCTCCACTTT.

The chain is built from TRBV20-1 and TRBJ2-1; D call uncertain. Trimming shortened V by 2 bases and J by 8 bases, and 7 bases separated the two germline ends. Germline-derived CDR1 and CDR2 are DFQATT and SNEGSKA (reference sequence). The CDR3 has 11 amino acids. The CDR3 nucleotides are TGCAGTGCTAGACTTAGACATGAGCAGTTCTTC. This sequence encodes CSARLRHEQFF.